Each of the 5 T cell receptor beta chains below was sequenced from the same sample in a study of Ad26.COV2.S vaccination and SARS-CoV-2 variants. Method: immunoSEQ multiplex PCR; TCRdb's copy keeps in-frame clones and lacks some. The sample lists 510,000 or so clones, roughly 89% occurring once. Stated treatment: some 20 received Ad26.COV2.S at low or high dose, single or two shots; about 5 received placebo; per-sample allocation not given. Samples were taken on day 63 after the first vaccine or placebo injection. The source was peripheral blood, collected in a trial of Ad26.COV2.S vaccine versus placebo. These receptors came from a person between 18 and 60 years old who received the Ad26.COV2.S COVID-19 vaccine or a placebo.

The chain is built from TRBV2 and TRBJ1-5; D is uncertain. Trimming left V 7 bases short and J 4 bases short, with 8 bases between. The CDR3 loop spans 12 amino acids. Germline CDR1 is SNHLY and CDR2 is FYNNEI. Here the CDR3 reads CASTRENQPQHF. CDR3 nucleotide sequence: TGTGCCAGCACTCGAGAGAATCAGCCCCAGCATTTT.

J is TRBJ2-7 and V is TRBV15; 14 bases are a match to TRBD2. The CDR3 contains 17 residues. The J segment lost 5 bases and the V segment lost 1 base, leaving 7 bases of the junction unmatched. CDR1 and CDR2 (germline): LNHNV, YYDKDF (reference sequence). The CDR3 sequence is CATSRAPGTSGSHEQYF. CDR3 DNA sequence: TGTGCCACCAGCAGAGCCCCCGGGACTAGCGGGAGCCACGAGCAGTACTTC.

This clone appeared once. A junction end diverges from the germline sequence, so it may reflect a read error. Other DNA variants within this sample encode the same CDR3. V usage is TRBV12-3 or TRBV12-4 and J usage is TRBJ2-4; the match to TRBD1 covers 10 bases. This CDR3 is built from 13 residues. The DNA of the CDR3 is TGTGCCAGCAGCCTAGGACAGGGGGTAGTTGCGGACTTC. Its translation: CASSLGQGVVADF.

The genes are TRBV14 and TRBJ2-1; 7 positions agree with TRBD2. Germline lookup yields CDR1 SGHDN and CDR2 FVKESK. This CDR3 is 17 amino acids long. The trim removed 0 bases at V and 9 bases at J, leaving 14 bases unmatched. CDR3: CASSQDSGLDGLPEQFF. The CDR3 DNA reads TGTGCCAGCAGCCAAGATAGCGGGCTAGATGGCCTCCCTGAGCAGTTCTTC.

The chain has TRBV30 and TRBJ1-4; unclear D gene. The CDR3 consists of 14 residues. The V and J ends lost 0 bases and 3 bases respectively, with 8 bases between them. The germline V gene has CDR1 GTSNPN and CDR2 SVGIG (reference sequence). The CDR3 reads CAWSVTGPNEKLFF. CDR3 DNA sequence: TGTGCCTGGAGTGTAACCGGGCCTAATGAAAAACTGTTTTTT.